The rows below give T cell receptor beta chains drawn from one sample of a study of blood T cell repertoires in COVID-19. Clones were read by immunoSEQ multiplex PCR, and TCRdb kept only the in-frame ones, dropping some. Among hundreds of thousands of clones listed, 70% to 90% were seen once. The sample taken for sequencing was PBMCs or T cells enriched from blood (not recorded which). These receptors were collected from a woman aged 18 to 35 with acute COVID-19. The CDR3 runs from the conserved cysteine through the conserved F or W. A D gene is named only where the DNA matches it firmly. Expanded clones are given a class, and other clones once, few, many or no size at all.

CASSLDGSSYEQYF	TGTGCCAGCAGCTTAGACGGGAGTAGCTACGAGCAGTACTTC	NA	TRBV7-6	TRBJ2-7	NA
CSASWREEDTQYF	TGCAGTGCTAGTTGGCGGGAGGAAGATACGCAGTATTTT	TRBD2	TRBV20-1	TRBJ2-3	NA
CSVDQGRDYGYTF	TGCAGCGTTGACCAGGGGCGCGACTATGGCTACACCTTC	NA	TRBV29-1	TRBJ1-2	NA
CASSLGTGVSPLHF	TGTGCCAGCAGCCTGGGGACGGGGGTTTCACCCCTCCACTTT	NA	TRBV6-6	TRBJ1-6	NA
CASSLSARSGYTF	TGTGCCAGCAGCTTAAGTGCGAGGAGTGGCTACACCTTC	NA	TRBV7-3	TRBJ1-2	NA
CASSEGFEVVGQPQHF	TGTGCCAGCAGTGAAGGGTTTGAGGTGGTGGGTCAGCCCCAGCATTTT	NA	TRBV2	TRBJ1-5	NA
CASSVDRGNGYTF	TGTGCCAGCAGCGTAGATCGAGGGAACGGCTACACCTTC	NA	TRBV9	TRBJ1-2	NA
CASKRTGELFF	TGTGCCAGCAAGAGAACCGGGGAGCTGTTTTTT	NA	TRBV6-5	TRBJ2-2	NA
CASRTGTGVYEQYF	TGTGCCAGCAGAACCGGGACAGGAGTCTACGAGCAGTACTTC	TRBD1	TRBV28	TRBJ2-7	NA
CAISESTGHGYTF	TGTGCCATCAGTGAGTCGACAGGTCACGGCTACACCTTC	NA	TRBV10-3	TRBJ1-2	once
CASSQVIAGDNEQFF	TGCGCCAGCAGCCAAGTTATTGCGGGGGACAATGAGCAGTTCTTC	TRBD2	TRBV4-1	TRBJ2-1	NA
CASSFSRLAGVIGELFF	TGTGCCAGCAGCTTCTCCCGACTAGCGGGAGTTATCGGGGAGCTGTTTTTT	TRBD2	TRBV7-9	TRBJ2-2	NA
CASTTKRGEKLFF	TGTGCCAGCACTACCAAAAGGGGGGAAAAACTGTTTTTT	NA	TRBV12-3/TRBV12-4	TRBJ1-4	few
CASTLYRQGSLAEQYF	TGTGCCAGCACCCTTTACCGACAGGGATCCTTAGCCGAGCAGTACTTC	TRBD1	TRBV28	TRBJ2-7	NA
CASSSRVPSAELFF	TGTGCCAGCAGCTCCCGTGTCCCCAGTGCGGAGCTGTTTTTT	NA	TRBV7-2	TRBJ2-2	NA
CAWSWIGRAYEQYF	TGTGCCTGGAGTTGGATCGGGAGAGCCTACGAGCAGTACTTC	NA	TRBV30	TRBJ2-7	NA
CASSSHRAYEQYF	TGTGCCAGCAGTTCACACAGGGCTTACGAGCAGTACTTC	NA	TRBV13	TRBJ2-7	NA
CASRQGAVYEQYF	TGTGCCAGCAGACAGGGGGCGGTCTACGAGCAGTACTTC	TRBD1	TRBV12-3/TRBV12-4	TRBJ2-7	NA
CASSYPGQGESVGYTF	TGCGCCAGCAGCTACCCGGGACAGGGGGAGTCGGTTGGCTACACCTTC	TRBD1	TRBV5-1	TRBJ1-2	NA